Listed here are 3 T cell receptor beta chains from one sample, sequenced in a study of T cells after yellow fever vaccination. TCRdb reprocessed the 5' RACE reads with MiXCR, giving one entry per CDR3 protein. The data hold 150,000 to 200,000 distinct CDR3 sequences, with 6.2% observed a single time. Sequenced material: CD4+ T cells sorted from PBMCs, taken on the day of the first yellow fever vaccination. The receptors were gathered from a man aged 18 to 35 who received the YFV17D yellow fever vaccine.

This clonotype was seen many times. V and J are TRBV6-1 and TRBJ2-1; no clear D gene. The length of the CDR3 is 15 residues. Germline CDR1 MNHNS, CDR2 SASEGT. Trimming left V 0 bases short and J 8 bases short, with 14 bases between. In nucleotides, the CDR3 is TGTGCCAGCAGTGAAGCGGGGATCGGGCGGTATGAGCAGTTCTTC. Translated, it gives CASSEAGIGRYEQFF.

This clonotype has more than one count but fewer than ten. Written as DNA, the CDR3 is TGTGCCAGTAGTATGGTGGGTCCCTATGGCTACACCTTC. This codes for CASSMVGPYGYTF. The V and J genes are TRBV19 and TRBJ1-2; D ambiguous. The germline V gene has CDR1 LNHDA and CDR2 SQIVND (reference sequence). V lost 3 bases and J lost 4, with 9 bases in between. The CDR3 has 13 amino acids.

This clonotype was observed a handful of times. The DNA of the CDR3 is TGCGCCAGCAGCCCGAACAGGGGAAATACGCAGTATTTT. Translated, it gives CASSPNRGNTQYF. The gene calls are TRBV5-1 and TRBJ2-3; TRBD1 agrees at 7 bases. The ends lost 4 bases at V and 7 bases at J; junction bases unmatched: 6. The CDR3 is 13 residues long. Germline V gene sequence: CDR1 SGHRS, CDR2 YFSETQ.